Here is one T cell receptor beta chain with its context. The sample comes from a study of blood T cell repertoires in COVID-19. About the study: Whether acute or convalescent, the COVID-19 samples came from the United States, Italy and Spain. The analysed material was cDNA or gDNA that came from T cells, B-cell-depleted T cells, or PBMCs.

Original analysis: The assay estimated nucleated cells by amplifying reference gene primers. Clones were read by immunoSEQ multiplex PCR, and TCRdb kept only the in-frame ones, dropping some. For V, J and clone size, that table is used; D and trimming come from the DNA. The profile covers 40,000 to 55,000 clones, with roughly 91% appearing a single time and about 27% taken by the ten largest. The sequenced material came from peripheral blood. This receptor was obtained from a human donor in a cohort sampled during active COVID-19.

DNA of the CDR3: TGTGCCAACAGCCTTCAGGCGGAGGGAGGGAACACTGAAGCTTTCTTT. Protein sequence: CANSLQAEGGNTEAFF. The rearrangement uses TRBV21-1 and TRBJ1-1. TRBV21-1 constitutes a pseudogene. This CDR3 contains 16 residues.